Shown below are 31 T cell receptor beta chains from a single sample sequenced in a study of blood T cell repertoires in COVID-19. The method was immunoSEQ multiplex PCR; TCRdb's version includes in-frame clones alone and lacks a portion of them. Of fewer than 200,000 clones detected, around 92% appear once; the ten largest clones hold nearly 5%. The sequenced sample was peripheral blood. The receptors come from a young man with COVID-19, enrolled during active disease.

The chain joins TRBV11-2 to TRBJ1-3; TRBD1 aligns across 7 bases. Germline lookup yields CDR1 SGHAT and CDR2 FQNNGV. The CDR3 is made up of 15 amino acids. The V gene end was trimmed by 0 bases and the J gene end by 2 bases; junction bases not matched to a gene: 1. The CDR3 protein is CASSLEGGTGNTIYF. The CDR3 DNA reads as TGTGCCAGCAGCTTAGAAGGGGGCACTGGAAACACCATATATTTT. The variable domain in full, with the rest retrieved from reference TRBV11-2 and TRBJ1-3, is EAGVAQSPRYKIIEKRQSVAFWCNPISGHATLYWYQQILGQGPKLLIQFQNNGVVDDSQLPKDRFSAERLKGVDSTLKIQPAKLEDSAVYLCASSLEGGTGNTIYFGEGSWLTVV.

The CDR3 DNA reads TGTGCCAGCAGCTTAGAGGGGACAGGGGTACGCACTGAAGCTTTCTTT. Residues: CASSLEGTGVRTEAFF. The chain links TRBV11-3 to TRBJ1-1, with TRBD1 matching 10 bases. Germline CDR1 and CDR2: SGHNT and YENEEA. The junction had 5 bases not matched to a gene; V was cut back by 0 bases and J by 4 bases. The CDR3 sequence is 16 residues long.

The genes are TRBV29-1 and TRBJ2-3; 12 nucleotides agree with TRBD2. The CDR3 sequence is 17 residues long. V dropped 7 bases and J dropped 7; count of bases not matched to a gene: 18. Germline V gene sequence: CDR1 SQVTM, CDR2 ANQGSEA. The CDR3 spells CSAVILGLAGTKYTQYF. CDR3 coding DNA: TGCAGCGCAGTGATATTAGGACTAGCGGGAACCAAATATACGCAGTATTTT.

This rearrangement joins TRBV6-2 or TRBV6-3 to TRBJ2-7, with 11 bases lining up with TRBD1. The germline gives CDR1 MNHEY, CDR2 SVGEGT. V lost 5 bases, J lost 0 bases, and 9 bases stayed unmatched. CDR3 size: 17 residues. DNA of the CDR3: TGTGCCAGCAGTCGGGACAGGGGGGTAGCCATCTCCTACGAGCAGTACTTC. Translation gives CASSRDRGVAISYEQYF.

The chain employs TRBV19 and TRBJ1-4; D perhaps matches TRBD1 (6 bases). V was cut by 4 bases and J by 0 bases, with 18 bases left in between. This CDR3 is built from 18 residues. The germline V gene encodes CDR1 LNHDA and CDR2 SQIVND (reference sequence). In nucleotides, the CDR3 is TGTGCCAGTAGTAGCCAACAGGGAAAAGCTGCAACTAATGAAAAACTGTTTTTT. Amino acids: CASSSQQGKAATNEKLFF.

The CDR3 nucleotides read TGTGCCAGCAGTTTATCACAGAACACTGAAGCTTTCTTT. Its protein is CASSLSQNTEAFF. The chain links TRBV28 to TRBJ1-1; the D is unclear. Germline V gene lookup returns CDR1 MDHEN and CDR2 SYDVKM. Trimming removed 1 base from V and 1 base from J, with 4 bases in between. The CDR3 consists of 13 residues.

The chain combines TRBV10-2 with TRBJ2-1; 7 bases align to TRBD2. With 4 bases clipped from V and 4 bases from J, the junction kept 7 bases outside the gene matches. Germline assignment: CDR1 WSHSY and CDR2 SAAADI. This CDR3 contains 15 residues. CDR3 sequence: CASSGGLSVYNEQFF. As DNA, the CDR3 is TGCGCCAGCAGTGGGGGACTATCCGTATACAATGAGCAGTTCTTC.

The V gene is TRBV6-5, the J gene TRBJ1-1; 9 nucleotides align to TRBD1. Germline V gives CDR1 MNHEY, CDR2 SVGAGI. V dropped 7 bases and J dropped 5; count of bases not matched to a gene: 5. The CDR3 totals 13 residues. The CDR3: CASNRGRRTEAFF. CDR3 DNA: TGTGCCAGCAACAGGGGGCGGAGGACTGAAGCTTTCTTT.

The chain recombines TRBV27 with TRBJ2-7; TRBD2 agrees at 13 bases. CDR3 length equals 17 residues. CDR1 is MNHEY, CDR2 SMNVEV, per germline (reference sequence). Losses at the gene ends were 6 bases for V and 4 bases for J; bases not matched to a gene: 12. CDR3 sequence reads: CASSPPRRTSGSYEQYF. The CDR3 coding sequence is TGTGCCAGCAGCCCCCCCCGACGGACTAGCGGGAGTTACGAGCAGTACTTC.

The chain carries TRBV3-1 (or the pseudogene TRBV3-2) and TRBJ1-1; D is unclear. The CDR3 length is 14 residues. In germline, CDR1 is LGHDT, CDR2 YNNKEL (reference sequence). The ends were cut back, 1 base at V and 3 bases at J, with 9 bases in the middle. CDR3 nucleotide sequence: TGTGCCAGCAGCCAAGCCAGGAGGGACACTGAAGCTTTCTTT. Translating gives CASSQARRDTEAFF.

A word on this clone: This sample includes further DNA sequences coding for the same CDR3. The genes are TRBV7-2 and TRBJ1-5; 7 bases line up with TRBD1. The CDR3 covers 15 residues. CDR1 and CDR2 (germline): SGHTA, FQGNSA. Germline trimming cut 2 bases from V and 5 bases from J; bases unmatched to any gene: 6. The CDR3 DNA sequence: TGTGCCAGCAGCTTAAGGCAAGGGGGCGATCAGCCCCAGCATTTT. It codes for CASSLRQGGDQPQHF.

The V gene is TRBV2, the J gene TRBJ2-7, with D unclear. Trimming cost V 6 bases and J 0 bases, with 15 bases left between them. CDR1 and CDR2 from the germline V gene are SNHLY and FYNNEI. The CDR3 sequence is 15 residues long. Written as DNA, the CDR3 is TGTGCCAGCAGCCGTTCAAACGAGTTCTCCTACGAGCAGTACTTC. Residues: CASSRSNEFSYEQYF.

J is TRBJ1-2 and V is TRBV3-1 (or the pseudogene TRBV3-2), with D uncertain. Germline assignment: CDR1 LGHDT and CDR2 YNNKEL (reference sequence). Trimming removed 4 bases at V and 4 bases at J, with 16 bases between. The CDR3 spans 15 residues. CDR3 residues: CASSPSSRLAYGYTF. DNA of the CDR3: TGTGCCAGCAGCCCATCCTCGAGACTGGCCTATGGCTACACCTTC.

In DNA, the CDR3 is TGTGCCAGCAGCTTAGGGGTACTAGCGAGCACAGATACGCAGTATTTT. Translated: CASSLGVLASTDTQYF. This chain uses TRBV11-2 with TRBJ2-3, with 7 bases matching TRBD2. V shed 1 base and J 0 bases; nucleotides not matched to a gene: 4. The CDR3 is 16 amino acids. CDR1 and CDR2 (germline): SGHAT, FQNNGV.

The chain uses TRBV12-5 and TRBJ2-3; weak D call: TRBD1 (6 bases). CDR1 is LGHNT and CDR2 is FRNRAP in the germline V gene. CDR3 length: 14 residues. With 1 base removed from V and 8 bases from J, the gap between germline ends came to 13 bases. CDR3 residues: CASGLGTTGSTQYF. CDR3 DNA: TGTGCTAGTGGTTTGGGTACGACAGGCAGTACGCAGTATTTT.

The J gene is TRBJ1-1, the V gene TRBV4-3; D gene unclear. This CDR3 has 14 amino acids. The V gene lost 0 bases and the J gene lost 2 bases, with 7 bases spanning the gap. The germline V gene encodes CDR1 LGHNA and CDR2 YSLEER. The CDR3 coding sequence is TGCGCCAGCAGCCAAGAGTCTAGTAACACTGAAGCTTTCTTT. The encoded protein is CASSQESSNTEAFF.

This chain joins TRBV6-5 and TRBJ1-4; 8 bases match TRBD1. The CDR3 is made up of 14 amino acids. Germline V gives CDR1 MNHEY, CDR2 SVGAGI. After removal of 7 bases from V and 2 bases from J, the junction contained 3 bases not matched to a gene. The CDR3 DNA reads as TGTGCCAGCAAAAGGACAGGGACTAATGAAAAACTGTTTTTT. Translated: CASKRTGTNEKLFF.

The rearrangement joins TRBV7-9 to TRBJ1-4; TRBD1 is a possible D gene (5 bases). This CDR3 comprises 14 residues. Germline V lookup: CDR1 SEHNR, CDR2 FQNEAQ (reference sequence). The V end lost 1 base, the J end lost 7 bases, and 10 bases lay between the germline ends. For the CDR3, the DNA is TGTGCCAGCAGCTTAGTGACAGCGGGTGAAAAACTGTTTTTT. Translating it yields CASSLVTAGEKLFF.

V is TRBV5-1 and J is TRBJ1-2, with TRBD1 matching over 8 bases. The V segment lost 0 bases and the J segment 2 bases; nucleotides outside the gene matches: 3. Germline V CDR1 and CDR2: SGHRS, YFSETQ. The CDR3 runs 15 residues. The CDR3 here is CASSLGRGLNYGYTF. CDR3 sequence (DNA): TGCGCCAGCAGCTTGGGCAGGGGGCTAAACTATGGCTACACCTTC.

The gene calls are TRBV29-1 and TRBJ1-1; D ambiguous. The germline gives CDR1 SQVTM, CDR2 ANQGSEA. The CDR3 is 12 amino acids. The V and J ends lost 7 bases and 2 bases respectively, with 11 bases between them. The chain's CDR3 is CSGTDLNTEAFF. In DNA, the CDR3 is TGCAGCGGAACAGATCTAAACACTGAAGCTTTCTTT.

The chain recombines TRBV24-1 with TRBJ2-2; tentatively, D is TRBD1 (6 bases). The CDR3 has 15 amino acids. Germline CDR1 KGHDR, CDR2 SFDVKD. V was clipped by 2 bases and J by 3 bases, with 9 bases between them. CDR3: CATSDSGVYTGELFF. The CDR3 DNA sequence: TGTGCCACCAGTGATTCAGGGGTCTACACCGGGGAGCTGTTTTTT.

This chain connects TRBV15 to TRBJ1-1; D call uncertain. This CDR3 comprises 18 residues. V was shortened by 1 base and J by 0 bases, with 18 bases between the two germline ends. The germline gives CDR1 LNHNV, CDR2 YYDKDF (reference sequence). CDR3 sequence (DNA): TGTGCCACCAGCAGAGTGAGCCGGTCAGGCCGGTTGAACACTGAAGCTTTCTTT. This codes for CATSRVSRSGRLNTEAFF.

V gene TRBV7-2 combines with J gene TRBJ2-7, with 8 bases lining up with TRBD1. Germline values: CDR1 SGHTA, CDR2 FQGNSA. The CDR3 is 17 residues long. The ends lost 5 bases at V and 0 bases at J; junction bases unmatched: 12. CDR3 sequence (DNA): TGTGCCAGCAGCCCCGGGACAGGCCGAAGGGGCTCCTACGAGCAGTACTTC. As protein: CASSPGTGRRGSYEQYF.

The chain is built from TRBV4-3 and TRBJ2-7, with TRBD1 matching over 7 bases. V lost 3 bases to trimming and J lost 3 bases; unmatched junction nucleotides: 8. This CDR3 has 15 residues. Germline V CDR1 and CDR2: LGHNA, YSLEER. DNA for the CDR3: TGCGCCAGCAGCCAGGGATCCAGGGGGAGCTACGAGCAGTACTTC. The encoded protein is CASSQGSRGSYEQYF.

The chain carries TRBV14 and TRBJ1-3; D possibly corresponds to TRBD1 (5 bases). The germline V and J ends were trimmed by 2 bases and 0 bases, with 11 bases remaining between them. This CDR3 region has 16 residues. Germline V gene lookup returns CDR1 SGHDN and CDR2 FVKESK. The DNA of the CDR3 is TGTGCCAGCAGCCAACTGACAGATCTCTCTGGAAACACCATATATTTT. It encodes CASSQLTDLSGNTIYF.

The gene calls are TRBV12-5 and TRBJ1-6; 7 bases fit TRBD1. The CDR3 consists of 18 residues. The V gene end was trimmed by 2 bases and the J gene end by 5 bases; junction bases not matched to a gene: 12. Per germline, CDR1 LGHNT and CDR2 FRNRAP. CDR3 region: CASGLFPFRDSNNSPLHF. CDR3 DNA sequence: TGTGCTAGTGGTTTGTTCCCCTTCCGGGACAGCAATAATTCACCCCTCCACTTT.

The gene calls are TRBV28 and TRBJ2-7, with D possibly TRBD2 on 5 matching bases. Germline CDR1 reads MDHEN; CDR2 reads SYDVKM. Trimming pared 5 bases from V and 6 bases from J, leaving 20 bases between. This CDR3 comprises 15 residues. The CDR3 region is CASSLARMRWGEQYF. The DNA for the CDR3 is TGTGCCAGCAGTCTAGCTCGGATGCGCTGGGGCGAGCAGTACTTC.

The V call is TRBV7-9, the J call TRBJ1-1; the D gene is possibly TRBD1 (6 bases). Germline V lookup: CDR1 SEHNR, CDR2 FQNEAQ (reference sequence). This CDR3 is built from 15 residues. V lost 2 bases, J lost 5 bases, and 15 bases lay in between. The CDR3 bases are TGTGCCAGCAGCTTATTCAGGGGAGAGGGGACTGAAGCTTTCTTT. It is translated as CASSLFRGEGTEAFF.

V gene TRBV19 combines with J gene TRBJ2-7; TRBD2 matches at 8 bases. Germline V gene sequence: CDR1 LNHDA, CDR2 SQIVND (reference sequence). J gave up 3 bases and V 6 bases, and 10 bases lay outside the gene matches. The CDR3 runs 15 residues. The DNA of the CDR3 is TGTGCCAGTAGGCCCGGGGCAGCGGGAGACTACGAGCAGTACTTC. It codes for CASRPGAAGDYEQYF.

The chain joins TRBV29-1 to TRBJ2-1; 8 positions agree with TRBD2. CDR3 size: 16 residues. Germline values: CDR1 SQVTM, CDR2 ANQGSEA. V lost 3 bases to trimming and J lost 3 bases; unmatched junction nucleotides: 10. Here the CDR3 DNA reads TGCAGCGTTGACCTTTCCGGGGGGGGTTTCTACAATGAGCAGTTCTTC. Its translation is CSVDLSGGGFYNEQFF.

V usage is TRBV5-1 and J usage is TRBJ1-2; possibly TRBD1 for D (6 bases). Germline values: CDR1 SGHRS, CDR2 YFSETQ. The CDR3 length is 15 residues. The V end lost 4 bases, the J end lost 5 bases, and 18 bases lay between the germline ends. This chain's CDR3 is CASSTSGAGGYGYTF. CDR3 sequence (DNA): TGCGCCAGCAGCACCTCAGGGGCTGGAGGATATGGCTACACCTTC.